This record looks at one TCR beta chain sequence and its context. A single record per CDR3 protein comes from TCRdb applying MiXCR to the 5' RACE reads. The table lists about half a million distinct CDR3 sequences, about 20% of them singletons, with over 9% in the top ten. The data originate from a study of T-cell memory formation after mild COVID-19. V was clipped by 5 bases and J by 9 bases; unmatched bases: 11. The CDR3 is made up of 14 amino acids. CDR1 and CDR2 from the germline V gene are SGHVS and FNYEAQ. The sample consisted of PBMCs or a T cell subset sorted from them (not recorded which). The clonotype was recovered from an adult woman who had mild COVID-19 (a few samples of this study predate the infection). Cell type and time point are not known. The chain carries TRBV7-6 and TRBJ2-3; 7 nucleotides align to TRBD2. CDR3 region: CASSPGTTARTQYF. The CDR3, as DNA: TGTGCCAGCAGCCCCGGGACTACCGCCAGAACGCAGTATTTT. The full variable domain, completed using reference TRBV7-6 and TRBJ2-3, is GAGVSQSPRYKVTKRGQDVALRCDPISGHVSLYWYRQALGQGPEFLTYFNYEAQQDKSGLPNDRFSAERPEGSISTLTIQRTEQRDSAMYRCASSPGTTARTQYFGPGTRLTVL.